The sequence of this T cell receptor (beta chain) was determined in a study of T cells in Graves' hyperthyroidism and ophthalmopathy. About this clonotype itself: Its antigen is unidentified.

RNA transcripts provided the source from which TCR beta CDR3 regions were amplified. The HTBI primer set was used in a first-round RT-PCR of the TCR CDR3. Using its own MiXCR run on the multiplex PCR reads, TCRdb lists one record per CDR3 protein. The table includes approximately 700,000 distinct CDR3 sequences, around 15% detected once. This CDR3 has 16 residues. CDR1 is SNHLY and CDR2 is FYNNEI in the germline V gene. The trim removed 7 bases at V and 4 bases at J, leaving 7 bases unmatched. General study points: Using 13 V-J features, a model discriminated ophthalmopathy from stable hyperthyroidism. Blood also held most thyroid clonotypes expanded beyond 0.001.

Patients aged 18 to 65 had newly diagnosed hyperthyroidism lasting under 2 months. Reasons for excluding patients were uncontrolled infection, other autoimmune disease, pregnancy or lactation. What was sequenced was blood. V gene TRBV2 combines with J gene TRBJ2-1, with TRBD2 matching over 13 bases. The TCR was taken from a man in his late teens or twenties with Graves' hyperthyroidism. The chain's CDR3 is CASNPTGLAGYNEQFF. For the CDR3, the DNA is TGTGCCAGCAACCCAACGGGACTAGCGGGATACAATGAGCAGTTCTTC.